Listed here are 2 T cell receptor beta chains from one sample, sequenced in a study of blood T cell repertoires in COVID-19. The protocol was immunoSEQ multiplex PCR, while the TCRdb copy is restricted to in-frame clones and leaves out a portion. Among 200,000 to 250,000 clones listed, around 90% were seen once. Source material: PBMCs or T cells enriched from blood (not recorded which). The receptors come from a man under 40 who had recovered from COVID-19.

The rearrangement uses TRBV7-9 and TRBJ1-2, with TRBD1 matching 11 bases. The ends lost 3 bases at V and 7 bases at J; junction bases unmatched: 1. CDR3 size: 13 residues. Germline V gene data show CDR1 as SEHNR and CDR2 as FQNEAQ (reference sequence). The CDR3 nucleotides read TGTGCCAGCAGCTTCGGACAGGGGGCTGGCTACACCTTC. Its translation: CASSFGQGAGYTF.

V and J are TRBV10-3 and TRBJ1-3; D is unresolved. The ends were cut back, 7 bases at V and 2 bases at J, with 9 bases in the middle. This CDR3 has 13 residues. CDR1 ENHRY and CDR2 SYGVKD come from the germline V gene. CDR3 nucleotides: TGTGCCATCATGCCCGACACTGGAAACACCATATATTTT. Translating it yields CAIMPDTGNTIYF.